Below are 25 T cell receptor beta chains sequenced from a single sample in a study of shared clonotypes between healthy human individuals. Measured with immunoSEQ multiplex PCR; TCRdb has only the in-frame clones, and not every one. Here the sample spans 2.3 million or so clones, over 90% being singletons. The source material was naive CD4+ T cells from PBMCs. Subset defined: CD45RA+ positively selected. Every receptor here comes from a man younger than 35 in good health. Some clones in this sample may be carry-over from other donors' samples.

This clone was observed a single time. CDR3 sequence (DNA): TGCGCCAGCAGCTTGGGATTGGGCAGGGGGACAGATACGCAGTATTTT. It translates to CASSLGLGRGTDTQYF. The chain couples TRBV5-1 to TRBJ2-3, with TRBD1 identical over 7 bases. Germline V gives CDR1 SGHRS, CDR2 YFSETQ. The CDR3 is 16 residues long. V gave up 0 bases and J gave up 3 bases; unmatched junction bases: 7.

The V call is TRBV7-3, the J call TRBJ1-2; D may be TRBD1 (5 bases). Per the germline V gene, CDR1 is SGHTA and CDR2 is FQGTGA. The CDR3 totals 15 residues. V lost 5 bases, J lost 8 bases, and 21 bases lay in between. The CDR3 nucleotides read TGTGCCAGCAGCCCTAGCCACGGGACGGTTGAGGGCTACACCTTC. Amino acid sequence: CASSPSHGTVEGYTF.

A remark on this clone: The same CDR3 can be traced to other DNA sequences in this sample. The chain carries TRBV7-2 and TRBJ2-3; no clear D. From germline, CDR1 is SGHTA and CDR2 FQGNSA. The CDR3 covers 12 residues. Trimming pared 4 bases from V and 5 bases from J, leaving 7 bases between. The CDR3 region has the DNA TGTGCCAGCAGCTCCAATCGAGATACGCAGTATTTT. It specifies CASSSNRDTQYF.

The chain couples TRBV21-1 to TRBJ2-7. TRBV21-1 is a recognized pseudogene. This CDR3 is built from 13 residues. The CDR3 sequence: CASSNGRSYEQYF. The DNA for the CDR3 is TGTGCCAGCAGCAACGGACGCTCCTACGAGCAGTACTTC.

Details on this clone: Other DNA sequences within the sample encode an identical CDR3. V is TRBV7-9 and J is TRBJ1-2, with a possible D match to TRBD1 (6 bases). Germline-derived CDR1 and CDR2 are SEHNR and FQNEAQ (reference sequence). The CDR3 extends over 15 amino acids. V was pared by 4 bases and J by 8 bases, with 20 bases between. The CDR3 DNA sequence: TGTGCCAGCAGCTCAATTCTAACAGGGCGAAGGGGCTACACCTTC. Translation: CASSSILTGRRGYTF.

Regarding this clone: A junction end diverges from the germline sequence, so it may reflect a read error. The chain has TRBV7-8 and TRBJ2-7; 9 bases match TRBD2. The germline CDR1 and CDR2 sequences are SGHVS and FQNEAQ. The CDR3 is 14 residues long. CDR3 nucleotides: TGTGCCAGCAGCATAGCGGGAGAGGACTACGAGCAGTACTTC. It translates to CASSIAGEDYEQYF.

The chain combines TRBV7-2 with TRBJ2-5; TRBD2 matches 12 bases. CDR3 length: 16 residues. Germline-derived CDR1 and CDR2 are SGHTA and FQGNSA. J gave up 5 bases and V 3 bases, and 7 bases lay outside the gene matches. The CDR3 region is CASSFVGLAGSETQYF. The CDR3 region has the DNA TGTGCCAGCAGCTTCGTAGGACTAGCGGGATCGGAGACCCAGTACTTC.

Points on this clone: This specimen includes other DNA sequences encoding the same CDR3. The V and J genes are TRBV28 and TRBJ2-7, with D uncertain. Looked up from germline, CDR1 is MDHEN and CDR2 is SYDVKM. Trimming shortened V by 5 bases and J by 2 bases, and 7 bases separated the two germline ends. The CDR3 extends over 12 amino acids. This chain's CDR3 is CASSPDTYEQYF. In nucleotides, the CDR3 is TGTGCCAGCAGTCCAGATACCTACGAGCAGTACTTC. Using reference TRBV28 and TRBJ2-7 for the parts outside the CDR3, the full variable domain is DVKVTQSSRYLVKRTGEKVFLECVQDMDHENMFWYRQDPGLGLRLIYFSYDVKMKEKGDIPEGYSVSREKKERFSLILESASTNQTSMYLCASSPDTYEQYFGPGTRLTVT.

The chain combines TRBV5-5 with TRBJ2-7; the D gene is possibly TRBD2 (5 bases). Trimming stripped 2 bases from V and 2 bases from J, with 14 bases between. Germline CDR1 and CDR2: SGHKS and YYEKEE (reference sequence). The CDR3 has 15 amino acids. CDR3 loop: CASSLTGILTYEQYF. For the CDR3, the DNA is TGTGCCAGCAGCTTAACGGGAATTCTGACCTACGAGCAGTACTTC.

The V and J genes are TRBV18 and TRBJ2-2; no clear D. The CDR3 loop spans 18 amino acids. Germline CDR1 KGHSH, CDR2 LQKENI. Between the trimmed V and J ends, which lost 1 base and 6 bases, there was a span of 21 bases. The CDR3 spells CASSPRPVTAPAAGELFF. CDR3 sequence (DNA): TGTGCCAGCTCACCACGTCCGGTGACGGCCCCCGCGGCCGGGGAGCTGTTTTTT.

The rearrangement joins TRBV7-8 to TRBJ1-4; 9 positions match TRBD1. The CDR3 sequence is 21 residues long. V shed 1 base, J shed 3 bases, and the junction held 18 bases outside the gene matches. Germline lookup yields CDR1 SGHVS and CDR2 FQNEAQ. The CDR3 region has the DNA TGTGCCAGCAGCTTAGTTCTGGTGGGACAGGGAAATACGAAGGCTAATGAAAAACTGTTTTTT. Amino acid sequence: CASSLVLVGQGNTKANEKLFF. Drawing the rest from reference TRBV7-8 and TRBJ1-4, the complete variable domain is GAGVSQSPRYKVAKRGQDVALRCDPISGHVSLFWYQQALGQGPEFLTYFQNEAQLDKSGLPSDRFFAERPEGSVSTLKIQRTQQEDSAVYLCASSLVLVGQGNTKANEKLFFGSGTQLSVL.

This chain joins TRBV19 and TRBJ2-3; D is uncertain. The ends were cut back, 1 base at V and 4 bases at J, with 9 bases in the middle. The CDR3 runs to 14 residues. Germline V gene data show CDR1 as LNHDA and CDR2 as SQIVND (reference sequence). CDR3 bases: TGTGCCAGTAGTATAGTCGCAGAAGCAGATACGCAGTATTTT. Translated, it gives CASSIVAEADTQYF.

The chain couples TRBV12-5 to TRBJ1-1; D call uncertain. CDR3 length equals 12 residues. The V and J ends lost 7 bases and 12 bases respectively, with 18 bases between them. Germline V CDR1 and CDR2: LGHNT, FRNRAP. The CDR3 DNA reads TGTGCTAGTGCCCCGGCAGGTTTTGCTCCTTTCTTT. This gives the protein CASAPAGFAPFF.

The sample holds one count of this clone. The J gene is TRBJ2-7, the V gene TRBV27, with D perhaps TRBD1 (5 bases). The CDR3 loop spans 16 amino acids. Germline CDR1 MNHEY, CDR2 SMNVEV (reference sequence). Deletions cut 4 bases from V and 5 bases from J, with 21 bases between. For the CDR3, the DNA is TGTGCCAGCAGTTCTCGAGGAACAAGGGGTAAAAACGAGCAGTACTTC. Translated: CASSSRGTRGKNEQYF.

This sequence joins TRBV28 and TRBJ1-2; maybe TRBD1 (5 bases). V lost 3 bases and J lost 8, with 13 bases in between. Per germline, CDR1 MDHEN and CDR2 SYDVKM. The CDR3 is 13 residues long. Here the CDR3 DNA reads TGTGCCAGCAGTTTGACGCAGCCAGGGGGCTACACCTTC. Protein product: CASSLTQPGGYTF.

V usage is TRBV7-3 and J usage is TRBJ2-5; D could derive from TRBD1 or TRBD2 (5 bases each). This CDR3 has 15 residues. V lost 9 bases to trimming and J lost 5 bases, with 22 bases between them. Per the germline V gene, CDR1 is SGHTA and CDR2 is FQGTGA. CDR3 sequence (DNA): TGTGCCAGTTCACCGTCGGGGCCTAAGGGGGAGACCCAGTACTTC. Translation: CASSPSGPKGETQYF.

This rearrangement joins TRBV7-9 to TRBJ1-1, with 7 nucleotides matching TRBD1. There are 14 residues in the CDR3. J gave up 3 bases and V 5 bases, and 6 bases lay outside the gene matches. The germline V gene has CDR1 SEHNR and CDR2 FQNEAQ (reference sequence). CDR3 nucleotide sequence: TGTGCCAGCAGCCTCGACAGGGCACACACTGAAGCTTTCTTT. Residues: CASSLDRAHTEAFF.

V gene TRBV6-5 combines with J gene TRBJ2-7; the D gene is possibly TRBD2 (6 bases). The CDR3 contains 16 residues. Germline CDR1 and CDR2: MNHEY and SVGAGI. V lost 2 bases, J lost 3 bases, and 17 bases lay in between. The CDR3 spells CASSYQGSGGHYEQYF. CDR3 DNA: TGTGCCAGCAGTTACCAAGGTAGCGGTGGCCACTACGAGCAGTACTTC.

V is TRBV6-6 and J is TRBJ1-6; D might be TRBD1 (6 bases). The CDR3 covers 16 residues. Trimming took 5 bases from V and 10 from J, leaving 21 bases between them. CDR1 is MNHNY and CDR2 is SVGAGI in the germline V gene (reference sequence). The CDR3: CASSLPMGVRGSPLHF. The CDR3 DNA reads TGTGCCAGCAGTCTTCCTATGGGGGTCAGGGGCTCACCCCTCCACTTT.

V is TRBV9 and J is TRBJ2-3; TRBD2 aligns across 11 bases. The V gene end was trimmed by 1 base and the J gene end by 4 bases; junction bases not matched to a gene: 5. In germline, CDR1 is SGDLS, CDR2 YYNGEE. This CDR3 is 16 amino acids long. Here the CDR3 DNA reads TGTGCCAGCAGCGTACGTAGCGGGAGGGCCCCAGATACGCAGTATTTT. Translating it yields CASSVRSGRAPDTQYF.

This rearrangement joins TRBV7-9 to TRBJ2-3; TRBD1 matches at 8 bases. V shed 4 bases, J shed 0 bases, and the junction held 9 bases outside the gene matches. The CDR3 runs 17 residues. Germline V CDR1 and CDR2: SEHNR, FQNEAQ (reference sequence). CDR3 DNA: TGTGCCAGCAGCTCACAAACAGGGGGTCGCAGCACAGATACGCAGTATTTT. It yields the protein CASSSQTGGRSTDTQYF.

The CDR3 DNA sequence: TGTGCCATCTCCCAAGAGACCCAGTACTTC. Amino acids: CAISQETQYF. V is TRBV19 and J is TRBJ2-5; no definite D call. The CDR3 has 10 amino acids. The ends were cut back, 10 bases at V and 1 base at J, with 4 bases in the middle. Germline values: CDR1 LNHDA, CDR2 SQIVND (reference sequence).

The chain combines TRBV12-5 with TRBJ1-5; TRBD1 might be the D (5 bases). CDR1 LGHNT and CDR2 FRNRAP come from the germline V gene. V gave up 7 bases and J gave up 1 base, with 14 bases separating them. CDR3 length equals 15 residues. For the CDR3, the DNA is TGTGCTAGTGCCCCGGGGGGGTTAAGCAATCAGCCCCAGCATTTT. Amino acid sequence: CASAPGGLSNQPQHF. The full variable domain, with the rest looked up from reference TRBV12-5 and TRBJ1-5, is DARVTQTPRHKVTEMGQEVTMRCQPILGHNTVFWYRQTMMQGLELLAYFRNRAPLDDSGMPKDRFSAEMPDATLATLKIQPSEPRDSAVYFCASAPGGLSNQPQHFGDGTRLSIL.

The chain employs TRBV5-4 and TRBJ2-2, with D unclear. The germline V and J ends were trimmed by 3 bases and 3 bases, with 15 bases remaining between them. CDR3 length: 16 amino acids. Germline V gene sequence: CDR1 SGHNT, CDR2 YYREEE (reference sequence). CDR3 in DNA: TGTGCCAGCAGCTCCGACCATAGGGTGTACACCGGGGAGCTGTTTTTT. Residues: CASSSDHRVYTGELFF.

The chain couples TRBV7-9 to TRBJ2-7; TRBD1 aligns across 7 bases. The CDR3 is 14 residues long. The ends lost 4 bases at V and 3 bases at J; junction bases unmatched: 6. Germline CDR1 SEHNR, CDR2 FQNEAQ (reference sequence). The CDR3 sequence is CASSSGDSYYEQYF. In DNA form, the CDR3 reads TGTGCCAGCAGCTCCGGGGACAGCTACTACGAGCAGTACTTC.